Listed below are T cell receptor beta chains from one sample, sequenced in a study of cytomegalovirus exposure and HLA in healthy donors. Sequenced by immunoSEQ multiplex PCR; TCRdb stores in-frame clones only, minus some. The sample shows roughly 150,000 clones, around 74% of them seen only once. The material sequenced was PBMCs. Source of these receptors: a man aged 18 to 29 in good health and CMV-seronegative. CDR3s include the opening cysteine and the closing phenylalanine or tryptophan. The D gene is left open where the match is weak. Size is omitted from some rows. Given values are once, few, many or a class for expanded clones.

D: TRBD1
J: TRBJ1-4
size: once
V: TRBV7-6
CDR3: CASSLAPGGGEKLFF
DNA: TGTGCCAGCAGCTTAGCCCCAGGGGGCGGGGAAAAACTGTTTTTT

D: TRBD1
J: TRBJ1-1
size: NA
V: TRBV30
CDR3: CAWRLSGQGDTEAFF
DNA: TGTGCCTGGAGGCTCTCCGGACAGGGGGACACTGAAGCTTTCTTT

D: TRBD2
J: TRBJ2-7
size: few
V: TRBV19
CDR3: CASSPPGAGGEQYF
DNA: TGTGCCAGTAGTCCTCCGGGAGCGGGAGGCGAGCAGTACTTC

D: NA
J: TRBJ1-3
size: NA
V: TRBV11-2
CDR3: CASSPGTPGNTIYF
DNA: TGTGCCAGCAGCCCAGGGACACCCGGAAACACCATATATTTT

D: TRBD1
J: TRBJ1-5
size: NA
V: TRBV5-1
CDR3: CASSTGTANQPQHF
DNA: TGCGCCAGCAGCACCGGGACAGCGAATCAGCCCCAGCATTTT

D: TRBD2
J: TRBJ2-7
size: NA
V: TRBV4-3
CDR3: CASSQERTLAGGTYEQYF
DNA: TGCGCCAGCAGCCAAGAAAGAACCCTAGCGGGAGGGACCTACGAGCAGTACTTC

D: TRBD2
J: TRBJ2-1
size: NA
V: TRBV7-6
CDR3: CASSQGTSGASYNEQFF
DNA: TGTGCCAGCAGCCAAGGGACTAGCGGGGCCTCCTACAATGAGCAGTTCTTC

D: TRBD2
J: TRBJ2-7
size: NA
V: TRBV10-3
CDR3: CAISEASGRAYEQYF
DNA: TGTGCCATCAGTGAGGCTAGCGGGAGGGCCTACGAGCAGTACTTC

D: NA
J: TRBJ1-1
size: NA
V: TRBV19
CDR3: CASISPMNTEAFF
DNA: TGTGCCAGTATCAGTCCCATGAACACTGAAGCTTTCTTT

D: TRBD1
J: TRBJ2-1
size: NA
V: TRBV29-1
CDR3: CSVVTGGSYNEQFF
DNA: TGCAGCGTCGTCACAGGGGGCTCCTACAATGAGCAGTTCTTC

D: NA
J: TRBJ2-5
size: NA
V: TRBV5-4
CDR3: CASSQGPLETQYF
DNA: TGTGCCAGTAGTCAGGGCCCCCTAGAGACCCAGTACTTC

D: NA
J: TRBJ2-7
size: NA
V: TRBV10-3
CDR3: CAMGQWEQYF
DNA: TGTGCCATGGGACAATGGGAGCAGTACTTT

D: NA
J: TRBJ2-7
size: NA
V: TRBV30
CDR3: CASSDSYEQYF
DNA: TGTGCCTCCTCGGACAGCTACGAGCAGTACTTC

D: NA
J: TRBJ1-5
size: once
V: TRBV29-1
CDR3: CSVLDFNQPQHF
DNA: TGCAGCGTTCTAGACTTCAATCAGCCCCAGCATTTT

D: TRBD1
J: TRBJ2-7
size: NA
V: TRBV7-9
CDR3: CSSSLARTGSYEQYF
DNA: TGTTCCAGCAGCTTAGCCCGGACAGGGTCCTACGAGCAGTACTTC

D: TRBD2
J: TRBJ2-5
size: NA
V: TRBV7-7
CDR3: CASSLGLAGGETQYF
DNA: TGTGCCAGCAGCTTAGGACTAGCGGGAGGAGAGACCCAGTACTTC

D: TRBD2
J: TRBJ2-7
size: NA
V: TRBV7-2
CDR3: CASSSLIGNSGVYEQYF
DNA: TGTGCCAGCAGCTCCCTAATAGGTAATAGCGGGGTCTACGAGCAGTACTTC

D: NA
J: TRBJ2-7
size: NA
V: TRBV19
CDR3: CASSISGTNSYEQYF
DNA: TGTGCCAGTAGTATTTCGGGGACAAACTCCTACGAGCAGTACTTC